This is a list of T cell receptor beta chains from one sample in a study of blood T cell repertoires in COVID-19. The assay was immunoSEQ multiplex PCR, and TCRdb's table has in-frame clones only and misses some. The sample has about 50,000 clones, less than 85% seen once. Material: peripheral blood. The receptor source for this set is a man in his sixties with acute or convalescent COVID-19. Both conserved end residues are part of each CDR3. D genes are given only for firm matches. Clone size is stated in some rows and not others, as once, few, many or a class when expanded.

-,TRBV29-1,TRBJ1-1,TRBD1,TGCAGCGCCCCCGGGACAGGGGGCCTCGACACTGAAGCTTTCTTT,CSAPGTGGLDTEAFF
-,TRBV4-1,TRBJ2-2,-,TGCGCCAGCAGCCAAGATCCGGACAGGAACACCGGGGAGCTGTTTTTT,CASSQDPDRNTGELFF
once,TRBV14,TRBJ2-3,-,TGTGCCAGCAGCACGAGGGAAAGAAGTACGCAGTATTTT,CASSTRERSTQYF
-,TRBV5-1,TRBJ1-3,-,TGCGCCAGCAGCTTGGCCATAACAGGCACAGGGAACACCATATATTTT,CASSLAITGTGNTIYF
-,TRBV4-3,TRBJ2-5,-,TGCGCCAGCAGCCAAGATGCGGGGCCGGGGGAGACCCAGTACTTC,CASSQDAGPGETQYF
-,TRBV5-1,TRBJ2-3,-,TGCGCCAGCAGCTTGGACCCCCCCAGGGTCGGCAGGACAGATACGCAGTATTTT,CASSLDPPRVGRTDTQYF
-,TRBV5-1,TRBJ2-2,TRBD2,TGCGCCAGCAGCTTGGTGTCGGGGGGAATCTACACCGGGGAGCTGTTTTTT,CASSLVSGGIYTGELFF
-,TRBV5-8,TRBJ1-2,TRBD1,TGTGCCAGCAGCTTGGGAGACAGGGGAACTGGCTACACCTTC,CASSLGDRGTGYTF
-,TRBV3-1/TRBV3-2,TRBJ2-1,-,TGTGCCAGCAGCCAAGTACAGGGAAGCTCCTACAATGAGCAGTTCTTC,CASSQVQGSSYNEQFF
-,TRBV6-5,TRBJ1-2,TRBD1,TGTGCCAGCAGGGATCCGGGACAGGGGTTCTATGGCTACACCTTC,CASRDPGQGFYGYTF
-,TRBV28,TRBJ1-2,TRBD1,TGTGCCAGCAGCCGGGGACAGGGGACCTATGGCTACACCTTC,CASSRGQGTYGYTF
-,TRBV5-6,TRBJ2-7,-,TGTGCCAGCAGCTTGGGGCGGAAGTCCTACGAGCAGTACTTC,CASSLGRKSYEQYF
-,TRBV29-1,TRBJ2-3,TRBD1,TGCAGCGTGGCTACCGGGACAGGGTCCAGAAGCACAGATACGCAGTATTTT,CSVATGTGSRSTDTQYF
few,TRBV3-1/TRBV3-2,TRBJ2-6,-,TGTGCCAGCAGCCAGTTCAGACAGGTCTCTGGGGCCAACGTCCTGACTTTC,CASSQFRQVSGANVLTF
-,TRBV11-2,TRBJ1-4,-,TGTGCCAGCAGCTTACTAGCTGGCGGCGGTCGACTGTTTTTT,CASSLLAGGGRLFF
few,TRBV4-1,TRBJ1-5,-,TGCGCCAGCAGCCAGGCCATCAGGGGCCCAGGGCAGCCCCAGCATTTT,CASSQAIRGPGQPQHF
-,TRBV5-1,TRBJ2-4,-,TGCGCCAGCAGAGAAACCGGGTCTCTAAGAAACATTCAGTACTTC,CASRETGSLRNIQYF
-,TRBV2,TRBJ2-7,-,TGTGCCAGCAGTGACGCTCAGGTTTTGATGGGCGAGCAGTACTTC,CASSDAQVLMGEQYF
-,TRBV5-1,TRBJ2-2,-,TGCGCCAGCAGCCTAGGGGAGAACACCGGGGAGCTGTTTTTT,CASSLGENTGELFF
once,TRBV7-6,TRBJ2-7,-,TGTGCCAGCAGCTTATCAGGGCCCAGAGACGAGCAGTACTTC,CASSLSGPRDEQYF